The 31 T cell receptor beta chains below come from one sample, sequenced in a study of control samples from healthy donors and cancer patients. Measured with immunoSEQ multiplex PCR; TCRdb has only the in-frame clones, and not every one. The table has approximately 150,000 clones, about 90% seen once; the top ten hold about 0.73%. Input material: blood. The receptors stem from a woman younger than 45 in good health.

This clone occurred once. The chain employs TRBV4-1 and TRBJ2-3; the D is unclear. Germline V gene lookup returns CDR1 MGHRA and CDR2 YSYEKL. V was shortened by 0 bases and J by 2 bases, with 12 bases between the two germline ends. The CDR3 length is 16 residues. The chain's CDR3 is CASSQDRGVITDTQYF. The CDR3, as DNA: TGCGCCAGCAGCCAAGATCGCGGCGTAATCACAGATACGCAGTATTTT.

The DNA for the CDR3 is TGTGCCAGCAGCTTAGGGGGAGCTGATGAAGCTTTCTTT. This encodes CASSLGGADEAFF. The chain carries TRBV7-3 and TRBJ1-1; D is perhaps TRBD1 (5 bases). The CDR3 runs to 13 residues. V was shortened by 2 bases and J by 7 bases, with 11 bases between the two germline ends. From germline, CDR1 is SGHTA and CDR2 FQGTGA.

CDR3 residues: CASSPQASPYEQYF. DNA of the CDR3: TGTGCCAGCTCACCACAGGCTAGCCCCTACGAGCAGTACTTC. The rearrangement uses TRBV18 and TRBJ2-7; weak D call: TRBD2 (5 bases). Germline assignment: CDR1 KGHSH and CDR2 LQKENI. The CDR3 sequence is 14 residues long. Trimming pared 1 base from V and 2 bases from J, leaving 9 bases between.

CDR3 in DNA: TGTGCCAGCTCACCCTCTCTACGGGGGGAGCAGTACTTC. Protein product: CASSPSLRGEQYF. The chain recombines TRBV18 with TRBJ2-7; a weak D match, TRBD2 (6 bases). Germline-derived CDR1 and CDR2 are KGHSH and LQKENI. CDR3 length equals 13 residues. The V and J ends lost 3 bases and 7 bases respectively, with 13 bases between them.

This chain uses TRBV3-1 (or the pseudogene TRBV3-2) with TRBJ1-5; tentative D call: TRBD1 (5 bases). Germline lookup yields CDR1 LGHDT and CDR2 YNNKEL (reference sequence). The CDR3 consists of 15 residues. V was shortened by 1 base and J by 7 bases, with 14 bases between the two germline ends. This chain's CDR3 is CASSQGFGWGQPQHF. The CDR3 nucleotides read TGTGCCAGCAGCCAAGGTTTCGGGTGGGGGCAGCCCCAGCATTTT.

This clone showed up just a few times. The chain uses TRBV5-4 and TRBJ1-2; 9 nucleotides line up with TRBD1. CDR3 length equals 16 residues. V shed 0 bases, J shed 2 bases, and the junction held 5 bases outside the gene matches. Germline-derived CDR1 and CDR2 are SGHNT and YYREEE (reference sequence). The CDR3 reads CASSLVRTGDNYGYTF. The CDR3 DNA sequence: TGTGCCAGCAGCTTGGTTAGGACAGGGGACAACTATGGCTACACCTTC.

The chain uses TRBV19 and TRBJ2-1, with D possibly TRBD2 on 5 matching bases. The CDR3 consists of 15 residues. V dropped 1 base and J dropped 6 bases, with 13 bases sitting between them. Germline assignment: CDR1 LNHDA and CDR2 SQIVND (reference sequence). CDR3 bases: TGTGCCAGTAGTATAGTAAGCGGTGGGGTCAATGAGCAGTTCTTC. Protein sequence: CASSIVSGGVNEQFF.

This clone occurred once. The CDR3 DNA sequence: TGTGCCAGTAGTATGGGGGACAGGGGGTTGGGTGAGCAGTTCTTC. It codes for CASSMGDRGLGEQFF. The chain carries TRBV19 and TRBJ2-1; TRBD1 agrees at 11 bases. The CDR3 has 15 amino acids. Germline V gene data show CDR1 as LNHDA and CDR2 as SQIVND (reference sequence). With V trimmed by 3 bases and J by 9 bases, 7 bases remained unmatched.

The chain couples TRBV27 to TRBJ2-6; D gene uncertain. The germline gives CDR1 MNHEY, CDR2 SMNVEV (reference sequence). The CDR3 spans 17 residues. V dropped 5 bases and J dropped 2 bases, with 16 bases sitting between them. In DNA, the CDR3 is TGTGCCAGCAGTGAACAAGGACGTAGCCCTGGGGCCAACGTCCTGACTTTC. It translates to CASSEQGRSPGANVLTF.

The chain combines TRBV24-1 with TRBJ2-3, with 15 positions matching TRBD2. The germline V gene has CDR1 KGHDR and CDR2 SFDVKD. This CDR3 has 19 amino acids. Trimming took 3 bases from V and 0 from J; bases not matched to a gene: 6. CDR3 amino acids: CATSDPPGLAGGSTDTQYF. CDR3 bases: TGTGCCACCAGTGATCCCCCGGGACTAGCGGGAGGAAGCACAGATACGCAGTATTTT.

The chain carries TRBV28 and TRBJ2-3; 9 bases match TRBD1. After removal of 6 bases from V and 6 bases from J, the junction contained 4 bases not matched to a gene. The CDR3 has 13 residues. CDR1 MDHEN and CDR2 SYDVKM come from the germline V gene. The CDR3 loop is CASSGTGPDTQYF. The CDR3 DNA is TGTGCCAGCAGCGGGACAGGGCCCGATACGCAGTATTTT.

This clone was found a few times. The chain couples TRBV7-9 to TRBJ2-3, with 9 positions matching TRBD1. With V trimmed by 4 bases and J by 6 bases, 5 bases remained unmatched. CDR3 size: 14 residues. Germline V gene data show CDR1 as SEHNR and CDR2 as FQNEAQ (reference sequence). The CDR3 is CASSSGTGRDTQYF. In nucleotides, the CDR3 is TGTGCCAGCAGCTCCGGGACAGGGAGGGATACGCAGTATTTT. Based on the CDR3 plus reference TRBV7-9 and TRBJ2-3, the full variable domain is DTGVSQNPRHKITKRGQNVTFRCDPISEHNRLYWYRQTLGQGPEFLTYFQNEAQLEKSRLLSDRFSAERPKGSFSTLEIQRTEQGDSAMYLCASSSGTGRDTQYFGPGTRLTVL.

This clone was found once. The chain links TRBV29-1 to TRBJ2-7; 7 bases are shared with TRBD1. V was pared by 7 bases and J by 1 base, with 13 bases of the junction left unmatched. Germline CDR1 is SQVTM and CDR2 is ANQGSEA. This CDR3 has 15 amino acids. CDR3 residues: CSAARDSYFSYEQYF. The CDR3 DNA reads TGCAGCGCTGCCCGGGACAGCTACTTTTCCTACGAGCAGTACTTC.

The chain employs TRBV27 and TRBJ1-2, with TRBD1 as a possible D gene (6 bases). The CDR3 loop spans 15 amino acids. Trimming took off 2 bases at V and 4 bases at J, with 14 bases between the two ends. Germline-derived CDR1 and CDR2 are MNHEY and SMNVEV (reference sequence). The CDR3 loop is CASSLRSRGGYGYTF. CDR3 sequence (DNA): TGTGCCAGCAGTTTAAGGAGCAGGGGAGGCTATGGCTACACCTTC.

This sequence joins TRBV7-2 and TRBJ2-1, with D unclear. The CDR3 is 12 amino acids. Germline lookup yields CDR1 SGHTA and CDR2 FQGNSA. Deletions cut 5 bases from V and 4 bases from J, with 6 bases between. CDR3 amino acids: CASSDTYNEQFF. CDR3 bases: TGTGCCAGCAGCGACACTTACAATGAGCAGTTCTTC.

J is TRBJ2-5 and V is TRBV9; TRBD2 agrees at 9 bases. The CDR3 length is 17 residues. The J segment lost 2 bases and the V segment lost 0 bases, leaving 8 bases of the junction unmatched. Germline CDR1 reads SGDLS; CDR2 reads YYNGEE. The chain's CDR3 is CASSVGAAGGPQETQYF. CDR3 nucleotides: TGTGCCAGCAGCGTAGGGGCTGCGGGAGGGCCACAAGAGACCCAGTACTTC.

This chain uses TRBV5-4 with TRBJ2-1; 7 bases fit TRBD2. The germline gives CDR1 SGHNT, CDR2 YYREEE (reference sequence). The trim removed 0 bases at V and 6 bases at J, leaving 6 bases unmatched. This CDR3 is built from 15 residues. CDR3 residues: CASSLGGTKANEQFF. The CDR3 DNA reads TGTGCCAGCAGCTTGGGGGGGACTAAGGCCAATGAGCAGTTCTTC.

The J gene is TRBJ2-1, the V gene TRBV2, with D perhaps matching TRBD1 (7 bases). The V gene's germline CDR1 is SNHLY and CDR2 FYNNEI. This CDR3 is built from 13 residues. Trimming removed 11 bases from V and 9 bases from J, with 20 bases in between. The CDR3 DNA reads TGTGCCGCCAGACAGGGACTTTCTCTTGAGCAGTTCTTC. This translates into CAARQGLSLEQFF.

The chain joins TRBV5-8 to TRBJ2-7, with TRBD1 matching 8 bases. Germline trimming cut 1 base from V and 5 bases from J; bases unmatched to any gene: 11. The CDR3 length is 16 residues. Germline values: CDR1 SGHTS, CDR2 YDEGEE. CDR3 loop: CASSLLPGGAHNEQYF. The CDR3 bases are TGTGCCAGCAGCTTGTTACCAGGGGGCGCTCACAACGAGCAGTACTTC.

This clone was observed a single time. J is TRBJ2-3 and V is TRBV5-5; weak D call: TRBD2 (6 bases). Germline V gives CDR1 SGHKS, CDR2 YYEKEE (reference sequence). V gave up 0 bases and J gave up 3 bases, with 14 bases separating them. The CDR3 has 16 amino acids. The CDR3 region has the DNA TGTGCCAGCAGCTTGGTTGGGCAGGGAGGTACAGATACGCAGTATTTT. This encodes CASSLVGQGGTDTQYF.

CDR3 sequence: CASSLPRGTGPSYEQYF. CDR3 DNA: TGTGCCAGCAGCTTACCGCGAGGGACAGGGCCCTCCTACGAGCAGTACTTC. The chain is built from TRBV7-2 and TRBJ2-7; 9 bases line up with TRBD1. V lost 2 bases, J lost 0 bases, and 8 bases stayed unmatched. This CDR3 is built from 17 residues. The V gene's germline CDR1 is SGHTA and CDR2 FQGNSA.

The chain couples TRBV10-3 to TRBJ2-3, with 11 bases lining up with TRBD2. CDR1 and CDR2 from the germline V gene are ENHRY and SYGVKD. The ends lost 10 bases at V and 0 bases at J; junction bases unmatched: 6. CDR3 length equals 15 residues. The CDR3 loop is CASRRLAGSTDTQYF. Written as DNA, the CDR3 is TGTGCCAGCCGTAGACTAGCGGGAAGCACAGATACGCAGTATTTT.

This chain uses TRBV24-1 with TRBJ2-2; weak D call: TRBD2 (6 bases). The V and J ends lost 3 bases and 3 bases respectively, with 10 bases between them. The CDR3 consists of 15 residues. Germline V CDR1 and CDR2: KGHDR, SFDVKD. The CDR3, as DNA: TGTGCCACCAGTGATCCGGGACTTCACACCGGGGAGCTGTTTTTT. Translated: CATSDPGLHTGELFF.

The V call is TRBV27, the J call TRBJ2-6; D remains unclear. The V and J ends lost 3 bases and 0 bases respectively, with 9 bases between them. CDR1 is MNHEY, CDR2 SMNVEV, per germline (reference sequence). There are 16 residues in the CDR3. CDR3 amino acids: CASSFSPSSGANVLTF. The CDR3 DNA reads TGTGCCAGCAGTTTCAGTCCCAGCTCTGGGGCCAACGTCCTGACTTTC.

The chain couples TRBV28 to TRBJ1-6; D is possibly TRBD1 (6 bases). CDR3 length equals 18 residues. Per germline, CDR1 MDHEN and CDR2 SYDVKM. The V gene lost 2 bases and the J gene lost 10 bases, with 24 bases spanning the gap. CDR3 bases: TGTGCCAGCAGTTTAACGGCGGGCGGGGGGCGAATTAAATCACCCCTCCACTTT. It translates to CASSLTAGGGRIKSPLHF.

This chain links TRBV27 with TRBJ1-1; D is ambiguous. V lost 2 bases and J 4 bases, leaving 8 bases between the germline ends. The germline V gene encodes CDR1 MNHEY and CDR2 SMNVEV (reference sequence). The length of the CDR3 is 13 residues. The CDR3, as DNA: TGTGCCAGCAGTTTAACCGGGTTCACTGAAGCTTTCTTT. Protein product: CASSLTGFTEAFF.

The chain links TRBV6-5 to TRBJ1-5; D gene unclear. Germline lookup yields CDR1 MNHEY and CDR2 SVGAGI. This CDR3 spans 14 amino acids. Trimming removed 4 bases from V and 2 bases from J, with 9 bases in between. Here the CDR3 DNA reads TGTGCCAGCAGTTTACGGACTGGCAATCAGCCCCAGCATTTT. Amino acids: CASSLRTGNQPQHF.

The J gene is TRBJ2-3, the V gene TRBV7-2; possibly TRBD2 for D (5 bases). The CDR3 has 17 residues. Germline loops: CDR1 SGHTA, CDR2 FQGNSA. V shed 0 bases and J shed 0 bases, with 13 bases lying between them. The CDR3 DNA reads TGTGCCAGCAGCTTAGCGATCCTAGCAGCTAGCACAGATACGCAGTATTTT. Protein product: CASSLAILAASTDTQYF.

The V call is TRBV7-3, the J call TRBJ2-1, with D hard to call. The CDR3 extends over 17 amino acids. Between the trimmed V and J ends, which lost 0 bases and 0 bases, there was a span of 12 bases. CDR1 is SGHTA and CDR2 is FQGTGA in the germline V gene. The CDR3 DNA reads as TGTGCCAGCAGCTTAACCCGTGGGGAAAACTCCTACAATGAGCAGTTCTTC. Its protein product is CASSLTRGENSYNEQFF.

The chain carries TRBV19 and TRBJ2-1; 7 nucleotides match TRBD2. The CDR3 has 15 amino acids. CDR1 is LNHDA and CDR2 is SQIVND in the germline V gene (reference sequence). The junction had 9 bases not matched to a gene; V was cut back by 10 bases and J by 0 bases. Written as DNA, the CDR3 is TGTGCCATCTCTGGGCGCGGGGGCTCCTACAATGAGCAGTTCTTC. As protein: CAISGRGGSYNEQFF.

This chain uses TRBV27 with TRBJ2-7; D is unclear. The CDR3 consists of 13 residues. The V gene lost 4 bases and the J gene lost 3 bases, with 10 bases spanning the gap. From germline, CDR1 is MNHEY and CDR2 SMNVEV (reference sequence). As DNA, the CDR3 is TGTGCCAGCAGTTCCCTAATTGGCTACGAGCAGTACTTC. The encoded protein is CASSSLIGYEQYF.